The clone carrying this TCR beta chain was observed at least ten times. Its antigen is undetermined. V shed 5 bases and J shed 2 bases, with 0 bases lying between them. This CDR3 contains 11 residues. CDR1 is SNHLY and CDR2 is FYNNEI in the germline V gene. Documented time point: persistent/refractory GD, antithyroid drugs over 5 years with positive TRAb. The TCR library used RNA extracted from PBMCs. This specimen comes from a study of regulatory T cells in long-lasting Graves disease. About the research overall: Those with persistent Graves' disease had received antithyroid drugs for over 5 years with positive TSH receptor antibodies.

Construction of TCR beta libraries relied on iRepertoire HTBI primers and on Arm-PCR targeting CDR3 regions. In the original workflow: 60 to 65 TRBV and 11 to 15 TRBJ segments were identified across samples. TCRdb ran MiXCR on the multiplex PCR reads and lists one entry per CDR3 protein. These V and J calls are TCRdb output, not the study's own analysis. The sample comprises fewer than 400,000 distinct CDR3 sequences, roughly a fifth of which are singletons, and less than 35% rests with the top ten. Study-level points and caveats: Patients with persistent disease showed a bias toward TRBV28, TRBJ1-2 and TRBJ2-5.

The receptor was derived from a female donor with Graves disease. The genes are TRBV2 and TRBJ2-2; D not resolved. The sample was peripheral blood mononuclear cells (PBMCs), taken when the disease was refractory, from a patient treated with antithyroid drugs. DNA for the CDR3: TGTGCCAGCAGTAACACCGGGGAGCTGTTTTTT. Encoded protein: CASSNTGELFF.